This paragraph covers one T cell receptor (beta chain) sequence. Its antigen is not identified. UMIs were included in TCR beta cDNA generated by 5'RACE template switching. TCRdb reprocessed the 5' RACE reads and reports one entry per CDR3 protein, with no DNA. Its clone listing holds around 280,000 distinct CDR3 sequences. This sample was included in a study of T cells expressing NK-cell markers. The study, taken as a whole, reports: In a handful of donors, these clonotypes also led the CD3+CD56-NKG2C+ fraction.

The receptor's source is a young man in good health. The sequenced material came from blood T cells: a sorted CD56 or NKG2C T cell subset, CD4+ or CD8+ T cells, or bulk PBMC T cells (not recorded which).

CDR3 residues: CASSHRQGKAFF. The J gene is TRBJ1-1, the V gene TRBV3-1; TCRdb lists TRBD1, though no DNA is available to test this call. Per the germline V gene, CDR1 is LGHDT and CDR2 is YNNKEL (reference sequence). The length of the CDR3 is 12 residues.